The clone carrying this T cell receptor beta chain appeared a few times. The sample belongs to a study of OX40 agonist ivuxolimab in advanced cancers. The CDR3 spans 13 residues. With 8 bases removed from V and 4 bases from J, the gap between germline ends came to 9 bases. Germline V gene sequence: CDR1 MNHEY, CDR2 SVGAGI. Measured with immunoSEQ multiplex PCR; TCRdb has only the in-frame clones, and not every one. The sample contains 45,000 to 55,000 clones, 84% of which appear only once. The clonotype comes from an adult with an advanced solid tumor such as melanoma, head and neck, liver or kidney cancer. Sequencing used CD4+ or CD8+ T cells sorted from blood, obtained in a trial of the OX40 agonist ivuxolimab. The chain carries TRBV6-5 and TRBJ2-6; maybe TRBD2 (6 bases). The CDR3 here is CASGGRGANVLTF. The CDR3 region has the DNA TGTGCCAGCGGGGGGAGAGGGGCCAACGTCCTGACTTTC.